Listed below are T cell receptor beta chains from one sample, sequenced in a study of cytomegalovirus exposure and HLA in healthy donors. Clones were read by immunoSEQ multiplex PCR, and TCRdb kept only the in-frame ones, dropping some. The repertoire holds 130,000 or so clones, with over 85% as singletons. The sequenced material came from PBMCs. The receptors shown here come from a man in his thirties or forties in good health and CMV-seronegative. The CDR3 runs from the conserved cysteine through the conserved F or W. The D gene is left open where the match is weak. Rows may omit the clone size; those that give it use once, few, many or a size class.

v_call,clone_size,j_call,d_call,cdr3_nt,cdr3_aa
TRBV29-1,-,TRBJ2-2,TRBD1,TGCAGCGTTGAAGCAAGAGACAGGGAAACCGGGGAGCTGTTTTTT,CSVEARDRETGELFF
TRBV14,once,TRBJ2-7,-,TGTGCCAGCAGCCAAGCGGGATCGGCCTCCTACGAGCAGTACTTC,CASSQAGSASYEQYF
TRBV5-1,-,TRBJ1-2,TRBD1,TGCGCCAGCAGCACAAGGACAGGGTCTAACTATGGCTACACCTTC,CASSTRTGSNYGYTF
TRBV19,few,TRBJ1-2,TRBD1,TGTGCCAGTAGTAGGGGACAGGGGGTAAGAGGCTACACCTTC,CASSRGQGVRGYTF
TRBV5-1,-,TRBJ1-1,-,TGCGCCAGCAGGCCCGGGGTGGGAACTGAAGCTTTCTTT,CASRPGVGTEAFF
TRBV6-6,-,TRBJ2-5,-,TGTGCCAGCAGTTCCCGACTAAAAAAAGAGACCCAGTACTTC,CASSSRLKKETQYF
TRBV9,few,TRBJ2-3,-,TGTGCCAGCAGCGCCAGGGGAAGAGATACGCAGTATTTT,CASSARGRDTQYF
TRBV25-1,-,TRBJ1-2,-,TGTGCCAGCAGTGAATCTGGCAGGGAATACTATGGCTACACCTTC,CASSESGREYYGYTF
TRBV7-8,-,TRBJ2-1,TRBD1,TGTGCCAGCAGCCGCCCCGAGACAGGGGGCAGGGATGAGCAGTTCTTC,CASSRPETGGRDEQFF
TRBV9,-,TRBJ1-2,-,TGTGCCAGCCACCGGGTCGGCTATGGCTACACCTTC,CASHRVGYGYTF
TRBV6-4,once,TRBJ2-3,TRBD2,TGTGCCAGCAGCCAAAGCGGGACTAGCACAGATACGCAGTATTTT,CASSQSGTSTDTQYF
TRBV13,-,TRBJ1-1,-,TGTGCCAGCAGCGCGGGATTGGTGAACACTGAAGCTTTCTTT,CASSAGLVNTEAFF
TRBV28,-,TRBJ2-7,TRBD1,TGTGCCAGCAGAAGACAGGGGGGCCCGTGGGAGCAGTACTTC,CASRRQGGPWEQYF
TRBV19,-,TRBJ2-7,-,TGTGCCAGTAGGTTACGGGGGTCTTCCTACGAGCAGTACTTC,CASRLRGSSYEQYF
TRBV29-1,-,TRBJ2-3,TRBD1,TGCAGCGTTGGGACAGGGCAAAGCACAGATACGCAGTATTTT,CSVGTGQSTDTQYF
TRBV6-5,-,TRBJ2-3,TRBD2,TGTGCCAGCAGCCTTAGCGGGGGGCCCGCAGATACGCAGTATTTT,CASSLSGGPADTQYF
TRBV18,-,TRBJ1-2,-,TGTGCCAGCTCACCAATCGCTGGGGCGGGAAATAACTATGGCTACACCTTC,CASSPIAGAGNNYGYTF
TRBV11-2,-,TRBJ2-1,TRBD2,TGTGCCAGCAGGCGGGGGGACAATGAGCAGTTCTTC,CASRRGDNEQFF
TRBV28,few,TRBJ1-6,-,TGTGCCAGCAGTTTTCAGTCATCACCCCTCCACTTT,CASSFQSSPLHF
TRBV5-1,-,TRBJ1-5,-,TGCGCCAGCAGCTTAGACCCCGGGAATCAGCCCCAGCATTTT,CASSLDPGNQPQHF
TRBV7-8,-,TRBJ1-1,TRBD1,TGTGCCAGCAGCGTCCGGGACAGAGTAATTGACACTGAAGCTTTCTTT,CASSVRDRVIDTEAFF
TRBV6-1,few,TRBJ2-1,TRBD1,TGTGCCAGCAGTGTCCAACAGGGGTTCTCCTACAATGAGCAGTTCTTC,CASSVQQGFSYNEQFF
TRBV19,-,TRBJ1-1,TRBD1,TGTGCCAGTATGGTGGACAGGGACACTGAAGCTTTCTTT,CASMVDRDTEAFF
TRBV6-5,-,TRBJ1-2,-,TGTGCCAGCAGTTACTCGGCCAGTAACTATGGCTACACCTTC,CASSYSASNYGYTF
TRBV7-2,-,TRBJ2-5,-,TGTGCCAGCAGCCCAGACATCGGCCGCGAGACCCAGTACTTC,CASSPDIGRETQYF
TRBV2,-,TRBJ2-4,-,TGTGCCAGCAGCGGAGAGGACATTCAGTACTTC,CASSGEDIQYF
TRBV27,-,TRBJ1-2,-,TGTGCCAGCAGTTTATTTTCCAGCGCTAACTATGGCTACACCTTC,CASSLFSSANYGYTF
TRBV29-1,-,TRBJ2-2,TRBD2,TGCAGCGTTGAACTAGCGGTCGCGGGGGAGCTGTTTTTT,CSVELAVAGELFF
TRBV6-1,-,TRBJ1-1,-,TGTGCCAGCAGTGAAACCGCAGAGAACACTGAAGCTTTCTTT,CASSETAENTEAFF
TRBV4-3,-,TRBJ2-7,TRBD1,TGCGCCAGCAGCAAGGGACAGGGATACGAGCAGTACTTC,CASSKGQGYEQYF
TRBV7-2,-,TRBJ2-7,-,TGTGCCAGCAGCTTAGATCGTCAGAGGAGCTCCTACGAGCAGTACTTC,CASSLDRQRSSYEQYF
TRBV15,-,TRBJ1-4,TRBD1,TGTGCCACCAGCAGGCCACAGGGGTTGGGTGAAAAACTGTTTTTT,CATSRPQGLGEKLFF
TRBV9,-,TRBJ1-1,TRBD1,TGTGCCAGCAGCCCCAGGACAGGGGGGTCTGAAGCTTTCTTT,CASSPRTGGSEAFF
TRBV7-8,-,TRBJ2-7,-,TGTGCCAGCAGCTTAGCTACAGGGCTCACTACCTACGAGCAGTACTTC,CASSLATGLTTYEQYF
TRBV25-1,-,TRBJ2-2,-,TGTGCCAGCACTAGACCTTCTGGGGAGCTGTTTTTT,CASTRPSGELFF
TRBV19,-,TRBJ2-4,TRBD1,TGTGCCAGTAGTATAGTAGGGACAGGGGGCGCGGCCAAAAACATTCAGTACTTC,CASSIVGTGGAAKNIQYF
TRBV28,-,TRBJ2-7,TRBD2,TGTGCCAGCAGAACCGCGACGGGGGGGTACGAGCAGTACTTC,CASRTATGGYEQYF
TRBV4-2,-,TRBJ1-3,-,TGTGCCAGCAGCCAAGATCTAGGACAGAACACCATATATTTT,CASSQDLGQNTIYF